These T cell receptor beta chains were read from a single sample in a study of blood T cell repertoires in COVID-19. Here immunoSEQ multiplex PCR was the method, and the copy in TCRdb shows in-frame clones only, minus some. Of over 100,000 clones listed, approximately 87% are singletons. The material sequenced was peripheral blood. The receptors come from a woman aged 50 to 60 with acute or convalescent COVID-19. The conserved cysteine and the conserved F or W are not part of the CDR3 here. The D gene is left open where the match is weak. Part of the rows lack a size; the others show once, few, many or a class for expanded clones.

d_gene,v_gene,j_gene,abundance,len,CDR3aa
-,TRBV9,TRBJ2-3,-,14,ASSARRGTSTDTQY
TRBD1,TRBV18,TRBJ1-3,-,14,ASSPPYGTGGNTIY
TRBD2,TRBV10-3,TRBJ2-1,-,16,AISEYPSGGTSPSPQF
TRBD1,TRBV14,TRBJ2-7,-,12,ASSLRQGPYEQY
-,TRBV3-1/TRBV3-2,TRBJ2-7,-,12,ASTANEGLLEQY
-,TRBV5-1,TRBJ2-1,-,13,ASSLGGGSYNEQF
-,TRBV10-3,TRBJ1-6,-,12,AISELPLGSPLH
TRBD1,TRBV7-2,TRBJ1-2,-,13,ASSLAQDRNYGYT
TRBD1,TRBV27,TRBJ2-7,-,12,ASSLFMGQTEQY
-,TRBV27,TRBJ1-1,-,12,ASSPPGLYTEAF
TRBD1,TRBV7-6,TRBJ2-1,-,13,ASSSGTGVYNEQF
-,TRBV5-1,TRBJ2-1,-,12,ASSLGTTYNEQF
-,TRBV18,TRBJ1-2,-,12,ASSPSGGNYGYT
-,TRBV5-6,TRBJ1-2,-,12,ASSSGQTSYGYT
-,TRBV14,TRBJ1-5,-,17,ASSQECLGRELHQKPQH
TRBD1,TRBV5-5,TRBJ1-6,-,13,ASSLVGQGNSPLH
TRBD1,TRBV11-3,TRBJ2-1,-,11,ASSLETGSEQF
TRBD1,TRBV27,TRBJ2-3,-,12,ASSRQGATDTQY
-,TRBV2,TRBJ2-2,-,12,ASSYTSNTGELF
-,TRBV3-1/TRBV3-2,TRBJ2-7,-,11,ASSPGFSYEQY
-,TRBV28,TRBJ2-1,-,12,ASSLVGDYNEQF
TRBD1,TRBV18,TRBJ1-2,-,14,ASSSNRGGRVDGYT
TRBD1,TRBV4-2,TRBJ1-2,-,14,ASSQAGGQGVYGYT
-,TRBV19,TRBJ1-2,-,11,ASNGQRGYGYT
-,TRBV28,TRBJ1-1,many,15,ASPPPRGSLMNTEAF
TRBD1,TRBV5-8,TRBJ1-3,-,14,ASSLGDRSSGNTIY
-,TRBV3-1/TRBV3-2,TRBJ1-1,-,12,ASSPAGSVTEAF
-,TRBV5-5,TRBJ1-2,-,12,ASSLVDSLYGYT
TRBD1,TRBV5-1,TRBJ1-6,-,13,ASSPGQGPNSPLH
TRBD1,TRBV5-4,TRBJ1-2,-,13,ASRAGTGVPYGYT
TRBD1,TRBV3-1/TRBV3-2,TRBJ2-4,-,11,ASTLQGLGIQY
-,TRBV28,TRBJ1-1,-,10,ASSSRGTEAF